These 10 T cell receptor beta chains originate from one sample sequenced in a study of cytomegalovirus exposure and HLA in healthy donors. In the PCR, 60 Vbeta and 13 Jbeta primers were used. Sequencing used immunoSEQ multiplex PCR; TCRdb keeps in-frame clones, though not all of them. The sample contains about 63,000 clones, 75% of which appear only once. Sequenced material: PBMCs. The receptor set was obtained from a woman between 40 and 55 years old in good health and CMV-seropositive.

The gene calls are TRBV7-2 and TRBJ1-5, with no clear D. Trimming cost V 3 bases and J 4 bases, with 7 bases left between them. The CDR3 has 13 amino acids. Looked up from germline, CDR1 is SGHTA and CDR2 is FQGNSA. CDR3 in DNA: TGTGCCAGCAGCTTGGGCTGGAATCAGCCCCAGCATTTT. Its translation is CASSLGWNQPQHF.

This clone was recorded once. The CDR3 region is CASSEVSGYGYTF. The DNA of the CDR3 is TGTGCCAGCAGTGAAGTTTCGGGGTATGGCTACACCTTC. The J gene is TRBJ1-2, the V gene TRBV2, with D unclear. The germline CDR1 and CDR2 sequences are SNHLY and FYNNEI. The length of the CDR3 is 13 residues. V was clipped by 1 base and J by 5 bases, with 8 bases between them.

V gene TRBV5-4 combines with J gene TRBJ2-2; no definite D call. Trimming took 3 bases from V and 0 from J, leaving 9 bases between them. Per the germline V gene, CDR1 is SGHNT and CDR2 is YYREEE (reference sequence). CDR3 length: 15 amino acids. CDR3 residues: CASSSEVANTGELFF. CDR3 sequence (DNA): TGTGCCAGCAGCTCAGAGGTTGCGAACACCGGGGAGCTGTTTTTT.

The chain combines TRBV19 with TRBJ2-2; D is ambiguous. In germline, CDR1 is LNHDA, CDR2 SQIVND (reference sequence). V shed 1 base and J shed 2 bases, with 8 bases lying between them. The CDR3 totals 15 residues. The CDR3 nucleotides read TGTGCCAGTAGTATAGGGGCCAGAAACACCGGGGAGCTGTTTTTT. Translated: CASSIGARNTGELFF.

The V call is TRBV28, the J call TRBJ1-2; 7 nucleotides line up with TRBD1. CDR1 and CDR2 from the germline V gene are MDHEN and SYDVKM. This CDR3 has 15 amino acids. Losses at the gene ends were 3 bases for V and 4 bases for J; bases not matched to a gene: 8. CDR3 loop: CASSLVTGMGYGYTF. The CDR3 coding sequence is TGTGCCAGCAGTTTGGTGACAGGGATGGGCTATGGCTACACCTTC.

The chain carries TRBV29-1 and TRBJ2-3; D is possibly TRBD1 (6 bases). Germline CDR1 SQVTM, CDR2 ANQGSEA. The CDR3 contains 14 residues. V was cut by 4 bases and J by 4 bases, with 15 bases left in between. The CDR3 DNA sequence: TGCAGCGTTGTCCCCGAGACAGGATCAGATACGCAGTATTTT. This encodes CSVVPETGSDTQYF.

The chain couples TRBV6-1 to TRBJ2-7; TRBD1 matches at 8 bases. Germline V gives CDR1 MNHNS, CDR2 SASEGT. J lost 5 bases, V lost 7 bases, and 4 bases had no gene match. The CDR3 is made up of 12 amino acids. This CDR3 is CASTDRANEQYF. The CDR3 bases are TGTGCCAGCACGGACAGGGCCAACGAGCAGTACTTC.

The chain has TRBV6-5 and TRBJ1-3, with a tentative D call TRBD1 (6 bases). V lost 6 bases to trimming and J lost 0 bases, with 12 bases between them. This CDR3 is 15 amino acids long. Germline CDR1 is MNHEY and CDR2 is SVGAGI. CDR3 sequence reads: CASSPTGASGNTIYF. DNA for the CDR3: TGTGCCAGCAGCCCGACAGGTGCCTCTGGAAACACCATATATTTT.

CDR3 loop: CAWSRGQGTEAFF. The CDR3 DNA follows: TGTGCCTGGAGTCGGGGACAGGGCACTGAAGCTTTCTTT. The chain links TRBV30 to TRBJ1-1; 9 bases line up with TRBD1. The trim removed 2 bases at V and 4 bases at J, leaving 2 bases unmatched. CDR1 and CDR2 (germline): GTSNPN, SVGIG (reference sequence). The CDR3 runs to 13 residues.

The gene calls are TRBV2 and TRBJ2-3, with D possibly TRBD1 on 5 matching bases. The CDR3 is 14 amino acids. The germline V and J ends were trimmed by 7 bases and 2 bases, with 13 bases remaining between them. CDR1 and CDR2 (germline): SNHLY, FYNNEI. The CDR3 nucleotides are TGTGCCAGCACGGGCAGGGATCACACAGATACGCAGTATTTT. This encodes CASTGRDHTDTQYF.